Each of the 4 T cell receptor beta chains below was sequenced from the same sample in a study of sequential checkpoint blockade in melanoma. Treatment here: randomized to nivolumab then ipilimumab (arm A) or the reverse (arm B). Repertoires were generated with immunoSEQ multiplex PCR, while TCRdb's copy carries only in-frame clones and drops some. Of 34,000 or so clones listed, under 90% are singletons. This material consisted of CD8+ T cells sorted from blood (inferred from file names), taken from a patient given nivolumab and ipilimumab in sequence. These receptors originate from a human donor with melanoma.

By share, this clone counts as medium-sized. The rearrangement joins TRBV4-3 to TRBJ1-2; 9 nucleotides agree with TRBD1. The CDR3 totals 14 residues. J gave up 4 bases and V 4 bases, and 4 bases lay outside the gene matches. Germline-derived CDR1 and CDR2 are LGHNA and YSLEER. The CDR3 loop is CASSPGTGRYGYTF. For the CDR3, the DNA is TGCGCCAGCAGCCCAGGGACAGGGCGCTATGGCTACACCTTC.

This chain uses TRBV5-4 with TRBJ2-7; 9 bases map to TRBD2. This CDR3 is built from 15 residues. V was clipped by 0 bases and J by 6 bases; unmatched bases: 7. The germline gives CDR1 SGHNT, CDR2 YYREEE (reference sequence). The CDR3 loop reads CASSLAAGGPLEQYF. The CDR3 region has the DNA TGTGCCAGCAGCTTGGCCGCGGGAGGGCCGCTCGAGCAGTACTTC.

This sequence joins TRBV9 and TRBJ1-1; 11 bases align to TRBD1. The V gene end was trimmed by 4 bases and the J gene end by 10 bases; junction bases not matched to a gene: 9. The length of the CDR3 is 14 residues. Germline V gene lookup returns CDR1 SGDLS and CDR2 YYNGEE. CDR3 residues: CASSIAGTGGRAFF. CDR3 DNA: TGTGCCAGCAGCATCGCCGGGACAGGGGGAAGAGCTTTCTTT. The whole variable domain, filled in from reference TRBV9 and TRBJ1-1, reads DSGVTQTPKHLITATGQRVTLRCSPRSGDLSVYWYQQSLDQGLQFLIQYYNGEERAKGNILERFSAQQFPDLHSELNLSSLELGDSALYFCASSIAGTGGRAFFGQGTRLTVV.

V usage is TRBV27 and J usage is TRBJ2-7, with a possible D match to TRBD2 (5 bases). V dropped 0 bases and J dropped 7 bases, with 13 bases sitting between them. This CDR3 comprises 14 residues. The germline CDR1 and CDR2 sequences are MNHEY and SMNVEV (reference sequence). The CDR3 DNA reads as TGTGCCAGCAGTTTATCAAGAGGGCGCAATGAGCAGTACTTC. This codes for CASSLSRGRNEQYF.